These 31 T cell receptor beta chains came from one sample sequenced in a study of T cell clonality in common variable immunodeficiency. Findings and limits, study-wide: Reportedly, TCR beta sequences from common variable immunodeficiency showed fewer deletions and N-nucleotide insertions.

No antigens are known for them. Method: immunoSEQ multiplex PCR; TCRdb's copy keeps in-frame clones and lacks some. The sample is made up of about 19,000 clones, none counted only once. Specimen: peripheral blood mononuclear cells. All receptors come from a human donor with common variable immunodeficiency.

Notes on this clone: The observed sequence ends 3 residues before the CDR3 terminus, with the missing tail filled in from the germline J gene. The chain joins TRBV2 to TRBJ2-3, with 11 bases that match TRBD1. This CDR3 has 14 amino acids. V lost 6 bases, J lost 2 bases, and 1 base stayed unmatched. Per germline, CDR1 SNHLY and CDR2 FYNNEI. The CDR3 protein is CASRGQGATDTQYF. The part of the CDR3 DNA that was read is TGTGCCAGCAGAGGACAGGGGGCCACAGATACG.

This clone was picked up a small number of times. The read ends 3 residues before the CDR3 terminus; that terminus is restored from the germline J gene. The rearrangement uses TRBV7-3 and TRBJ2-3; D is possibly TRBD1 (5 bases). Germline loops: CDR1 SGHTA, CDR2 FQGTGA. Deletions cut 3 bases from V and 1 base from J, with 8 bases between. This CDR3 comprises 14 residues. CDR3 bases read: TGTGCCAGCAGCTTGGGGCAGGGCACAGATACG. It specifies CASSLGQGTDT. The whole CDR3 region reads CASSLGQGTDTQYF.

This clone was picked up a small number of times. A read error may produce the germline difference seen at one junction end. The missing CDR3 end, 3 residues past where the read stops, is filled in from the germline J gene. The chain recombines TRBV5-1 with TRBJ2-7, with unresolved D. Germline-derived CDR1 and CDR2 are SGHRS and YFSETQ. The CDR3 covers 14 residues. The sequenced part of the CDR3 DNA is TGCGCCAGCAGCTTGGACAGCCCGTCCTTCGAG. Translation gives CASSLDSPSFE. The complete CDR3 sequence is CASSLDSPSFEQYF.

About this clone itself: The missing CDR3 end, 3 residues past where the read stops, is filled in from the germline J gene. This sequence joins TRBV7-9 and TRBJ1-2; no clear D gene. V dropped 4 bases and J dropped 2 bases, with 11 bases sitting between them. Germline values: CDR1 SEHNR, CDR2 FQNEAQ (reference sequence). The CDR3 extends over 14 amino acids. The sequenced CDR3 bases are TGTGCCAGCAGCTCCCCGCGGTACAACTATGGC. The encoded protein is CASSSPRYNYG. The whole CDR3 sequence is CASSSPRYNYGYTF.

Note on this clone: Coverage ceases 3 residues before the CDR3 finishes, and the germline J gene fills in the end. The chain carries TRBV20-1 and TRBJ1-5, with a possible D match to TRBD1 (5 bases). CDR3 size: 13 residues. The germline V gene encodes CDR1 DFQATT and CDR2 SNEGSKA (reference sequence). V lost 2 bases and J 9 bases, leaving 14 bases between the germline ends. The covered CDR3 bases are TGCAGTGCTAGACTGGAAGGTAGGGGGCCC. Protein sequence: CSARLEGRGP. The whole CDR3 is CSARLEGRGPQHF.

With regard to this clone: The read halts 3 residues ahead of the CDR3 end, with the missing end drawn from the germline J gene. The V and J genes are TRBV7-9 and TRBJ1-5; TRBD1 matches 7 bases. Germline CDR1 and CDR2: SEHNR and FQNEAQ (reference sequence). CDR3 length: 15 residues. V gave up 4 bases and J gave up 6 bases; unmatched junction bases: 9. The CDR3 sequence: CASSSTTGISQPQHF. The CDR3 bases that were read are TGTGCCAGCAGCTCAACGACAGGGATTAGTCAGCCC.

CDR3 sequence reads: CASSPTEYYEQYF. The sequenced part of the CDR3 DNA is TGTGCCAGCTCACCTACAGAATACTACGAG. The gene calls are TRBV18 and TRBJ2-7; D unclear. The read halts 3 residues ahead of the CDR3 end, with the missing end drawn from the germline J gene. The CDR3 covers 13 residues. Germline CDR1 KGHSH, CDR2 LQKENI. Deletions cut 3 bases from V and 3 bases from J, with 9 bases between. The full variable domain, its missing parts supplied by reference TRBV18 and TRBJ2-7, is NAGVMQNPRHLVRRRGQEARLRCSPMKGHSHVYWYRQLPEEGLKFMVYLQKENIIDESGMPKERFSAEFPKEGPSILRIQQVVRGDSAAYFCASSPTEYYEQYFGPGTRLTVT.

Regarding this clone: The CDR3 extends 3 residues past the end of the read, so its final part is completed from the germline J gene. The chain has TRBV19 and TRBJ2-1; D is ambiguous. The CDR3 covers 15 residues. The germline V and J ends were trimmed by 5 bases and 0 bases, with 11 bases remaining between them. The V gene's germline CDR1 is LNHDA and CDR2 SQIVND (reference sequence). The CDR3: CASSASVVSYNEQFF. The CDR3 bases that were read are TGTGCCAGTAGTGCTAGTGTTGTCTCCTACAATGAG.

A few counts support this clone. The read is 3 residues too short to cover the CDR3 end, so that end is filled in from the germline J gene. This chain joins TRBV20-1 and TRBJ1-3; the D gene is possibly TRBD1 (5 bases). CDR3 length equals 15 residues. With 2 bases removed from V and 2 bases from J, the gap between germline ends came to 13 bases. Germline V gene sequence: CDR1 DFQATT, CDR2 SNEGSKA (reference sequence). This chain's CDR3 is CSARSWVGAGNTIYF. The part of the CDR3 DNA that was read is TGCAGTGCTAGATCTTGGGTAGGGGCTGGAAACACC.

About this clone: The read finishes 3 residues shy of the CDR3 end, and the germline J gene is used to complete it. The V gene is TRBV2, the J gene TRBJ2-3; 10 bases line up with TRBD1. Trimming removed 2 bases from V and 2 bases from J; junction bases left unmatched: 4. CDR3 length equals 16 residues. In germline, CDR1 is SNHLY, CDR2 FYNNEI. The DNA read from the CDR3 is TGTGCCAGCAGTGAACGGACAGGGGGGGACACAGATACG. Protein product: CASSERTGGDTDT. In full, the CDR3 is CASSERTGGDTDTQYF.

In its sample, this clone was seen many times. Coverage ceases 3 residues before the CDR3 finishes, and the germline J gene fills in the end. The genes are TRBV5-1 and TRBJ1-3; 8 bases are a match to TRBD1. This CDR3 contains 12 residues. CDR1 is SGHRS and CDR2 is YFSETQ in the germline V gene. CDR3 DNA (partial): TGCGCCAGCAGCAATCCGGGACAGGTC. This gives the protein CASSNPGQV. In full, the CDR3 reads CASSNPGQVIYF. Drawing the rest from reference TRBV5-1 and TRBJ1-3, the complete variable domain is KAGVTQTPRYLIKTRGQQVTLSCSPISGHRSVSWYQQTPGQGLQFLFEYFSETQRNKGNFPGRFSGRQFSNSRSEMNVSTLELGDSALYLCASSNPGQVIYFGEGSWLTVV.

Notes on this clone: The read finishes 3 residues shy of the CDR3 end, and the germline J gene is used to complete it. The V call is TRBV6-2 or TRBV6-3, the J call TRBJ2-7, with a possible D match to TRBD1 (6 bases). This CDR3 has 15 amino acids. Trimming took off 6 bases at V and 2 bases at J, with 17 bases between the two ends. The germline V gene encodes CDR1 MNHEY and CDR2 SVGEGT. The CDR3 DNA, read in part, is TGTGCCAGCAGACCGACAGGAATGGGCGCCTACGAG. It translates to CASRPTGMGAYE. The full CDR3 sequence reads CASRPTGMGAYEQYF.

A few counts support this clone. The CDR3 extends 3 residues past the end of the read, so its final part is completed from the germline J gene. J is TRBJ2-7 and V is TRBV19; D is unclear. V shed 3 bases and J shed 1 base, with 13 bases lying between them. This CDR3 is built from 15 residues. Germline-derived CDR1 and CDR2 are LNHDA and SQIVND (reference sequence). This CDR3 is CASSIAIGSSYEQYF. CDR3 DNA, as far as it was read: TGTGCCAGTAGTATTGCTATAGGGTCATCCTACGAG.

This clone has only a few counts. The read terminates 3 residues ahead of where the CDR3 ends, so the germline J gene completes it. The V gene is TRBV2, the J gene TRBJ1-2, with 9 bases fitting TRBD1. This CDR3 has 16 residues. Germline loops: CDR1 SNHLY, CDR2 FYNNEI. Trimming took 7 bases from V and 1 from J; bases not matched to a gene: 10. This CDR3 reads CASTTGGRALNYGYTF. The CDR3 bases that were read are TGTGCCAGCACCACAGGGGGCAGGGCGCTTAACTATGGC.

This clone was observed a few times. Read sequence stops 3 residues before the CDR3 end, and the germline J gene provides the missing end. The chain carries TRBV2 and TRBJ2-2; 7 bases match TRBD2. Germline V gene data show CDR1 as SNHLY and CDR2 as FYNNEI. The CDR3 contains 14 residues. Germline trimming cut 1 base from V and 4 bases from J; bases unmatched to any gene: 0. CDR3 DNA, as far as it was read: TGTGCCAGCAGTGAAGGGGGGGGCACCGGGGAG. Translation gives CASSEGGGTGE. The complete CDR3 sequence is CASSEGGGTGELFF.

A word on this clone: The missing CDR3 end, 3 residues past where the read stops, is filled in from the germline J gene. The chain combines TRBV30 with TRBJ1-2; 7 nucleotides align to TRBD1. Germline CDR1 is GTSNPN and CDR2 is SVGIG (reference sequence). This CDR3 comprises 15 residues. The part of the CDR3 DNA that was read is TGTGCCTGGAGTCCCGGGACAGCCGAAATTTTCGGC. It encodes CAWSPGTAEIFG. The complete CDR3 protein is CAWSPGTAEIFGYTF.

Of note for this clone: The CDR3 end lies 3 residues beyond the end of the read and is filled in from the germline J gene. This chain joins TRBV30 and TRBJ1-5, with 7 nucleotides matching TRBD1. The CDR3 consists of 13 residues. Per the germline V gene, CDR1 is GTSNPN and CDR2 is SVGIG (reference sequence). The ends lost 5 bases at V and 4 bases at J; junction bases unmatched: 5. CDR3 bases read: TGTGCCTGGGGGAGACAGGGAAATCAGCCC. This encodes CAWGRQGNQP. The entire CDR3 protein is CAWGRQGNQPQHF.

A few counts support this clone. The CDR3 end lies 3 residues beyond the end of the read and is filled in from the germline J gene. The chain is built from TRBV19 and TRBJ1-5, with D possibly TRBD1 on 5 matching bases. Germline V gene sequence: CDR1 LNHDA, CDR2 SQIVND (reference sequence). The CDR3 consists of 14 residues. Between the trimmed V and J ends, which lost 0 bases and 7 bases, there was a span of 10 bases. CDR3 sequence reads: CASSIDLQGQPQHF. The part of the CDR3 DNA that was read is TGTGCCAGTAGTATAGATCTCCAGGGCCAGCCC.

The sequenced part of the CDR3 DNA is TGTGCCAGCAGCTTAGCACGACTAGCGCTAGAGACC. Residues: CASSLARLALET. The whole CDR3 sequence reads CASSLARLALETQYF. This chain links TRBV7-8 with TRBJ2-5; 8 bases align to TRBD2. The observed sequence ends 3 residues before the CDR3 terminus, with the missing tail filled in from the germline J gene. The germline V gene encodes CDR1 SGHVS and CDR2 FQNEAQ. This CDR3 has 15 amino acids. J was trimmed by 4 bases and V by 0 bases; bases with no gene match: 4. Full variable domain (outside the CDR3, taken from reference TRBV7-8 and TRBJ2-5): GAGVSQSPRYKVAKRGQDVALRCDPISGHVSLFWYQQALGQGPEFLTYFQNEAQLDKSGLPSDRFFAERPEGSVSTLKIQRTQQEDSAVYLCASSLARLALETQYFGPGTRLLVL.

This clone turned up a few times. The sequenced CDR3 bases are TGTGCCAGCAGCTTATCTTTTACAGACGCTTTCTATGGC. Amino acids: CASSLSFTDAFYG. The CDR3 in full is CASSLSFTDAFYGYTF. This chain connects TRBV7-8 to TRBJ1-2; D unclear. The read halts 3 residues ahead of the CDR3 end, with the missing end drawn from the germline J gene. CDR3 length: 16 amino acids. Germline CDR1 is SGHVS and CDR2 is FQNEAQ. V was clipped by 2 bases and J by 4 bases, with 17 bases between them.

About this clone itself: The read halts 3 residues ahead of the CDR3 end, with the missing end drawn from the germline J gene. The chain is built from TRBV23-1 and TRBJ2-7, with 8 positions matching TRBD1. TRBV23-1 is filed as an ORF, its function uncertain. CDR3 length: 16 amino acids. V was pared by 7 bases and J by 4 bases, with 15 bases of the junction left unmatched. The CDR3: CASTRLRGRELYEQYF. Incomplete CDR3 DNA: TGCGCCAGCACCAGACTCAGGGGGCGAGAACTTTACGAG.

This clone was seen repeatedly, ten times or more. The read ends 3 residues early relative to the CDR3; the germline J gene fills the gap. V and J are TRBV5-5 and TRBJ1-1; D unclear. In germline, CDR1 is SGHKS, CDR2 YYEKEE (reference sequence). Trimming took off 4 bases at V and 4 bases at J, with 14 bases between the two ends. CDR3 length: 14 residues. CDR3 protein: CASSIDPGSTEAFF. The part of the CDR3 DNA that was read is TGTGCCAGCAGCATCGATCCAGGTTCCACTGAA.

Concerning this clone: Read sequence stops 3 residues before the CDR3 end, and the germline J gene provides the missing end. The chain links TRBV7-2 to TRBJ2-1; weak D call: TRBD1 (5 bases). This CDR3 contains 14 residues. Germline CDR1 SGHTA, CDR2 FQGNSA. Trimming removed 10 bases from V and 7 bases from J, with 20 bases in between. Partial CDR3 DNA: TGTGCCACCGAACAGGTAAAAGGTTGGAATGAG. It translates to CATEQVKGWNE. The complete CDR3 reads CATEQVKGWNEQFF.

The sample holds a few counts of this clone. The sequence runs out 3 residues before the end of the CDR3; the remainder is reconstructed from the germline J gene. Other DNA sequences within the sample encode an identical CDR3. The chain carries TRBV18 and TRBJ1-5, with D possibly being TRBD1 (6 bases). The length of the CDR3 is 17 residues. Trimming left V 5 bases short and J 0 bases short, with 17 bases between. Germline loops: CDR1 KGHSH, CDR2 LQKENI. The CDR3 loop is CASSYIGGAYSNQPQHF. The CDR3 DNA, read in part, is TGTGCCAGCTCATACATTGGGGGGGCGTATAGCAATCAGCCC.

This clone was counted only a few times. The CDR3 bases that were read are TGTGCCAGCAGACAGGGGGGGATGTATGGC. It specifies CASRQGGMYG. The whole CDR3 protein reads CASRQGGMYGYTF. The chain employs TRBV19 and TRBJ1-2, with TRBD1 matching 9 bases. The sequence runs out 3 residues before the end of the CDR3; the remainder is reconstructed from the germline J gene. The germline V gene encodes CDR1 LNHDA and CDR2 SQIVND (reference sequence). This CDR3 is built from 13 residues. J gave up 5 bases and V 9 bases, and 7 bases lay outside the gene matches.

A note on this clone: The CDR3 extends 3 residues past the end of the read, so its final part is completed from the germline J gene. The chain combines TRBV19 with TRBJ2-2; D not certain. V was shortened by 4 bases and J by 6 bases, with 9 bases between the two germline ends. The germline CDR1 and CDR2 sequences are LNHDA and SQIVND (reference sequence). There are 13 residues in the CDR3. The sequenced part of the CDR3 DNA is TGTGCCAGTAGTAGTTTCAGTGCCGGGGAG. The encoded protein is CASSSFSAGE. The entire CDR3 protein reads CASSSFSAGELFF. Supplemented by reference TRBV19 and TRBJ2-2, the full variable domain reads DGGITQSPKYLFRKEGQNVTLSCEQNLNHDAMYWYRQDPGQGLRLIYYSQIVNDFQKGDIAEGYSVSREKKESFPLTVTSAQKNPTAFYLCASSSFSAGELFFGEGSRLTVL.

This clone was seen only a few times. Coverage ceases 3 residues before the CDR3 finishes, and the germline J gene fills in the end. This chain uses TRBV2 with TRBJ2-5, with 10 nucleotides matching TRBD1. The CDR3 loop spans 13 amino acids. Germline V gene lookup returns CDR1 SNHLY and CDR2 FYNNEI. V lost 6 bases and J lost 4; bases outside the gene matches: 2. CDR3 in amino acids: CASRRDRGETQYF. The part of the CDR3 DNA that was read is TGTGCCAGCAGGAGGGACAGGGGAGAGACC.

This clone has just a few counts. The read ends 3 residues shy of where the CDR3 ends; the end is completed using the germline J gene. The chain employs TRBV18 and TRBJ2-2, with D unresolved. Trimming left V 2 bases short and J 6 bases short, with 7 bases between. CDR3 size: 13 residues. Germline values: CDR1 KGHSH, CDR2 LQKENI. CDR3 region: CASSPDTAGELFF. CDR3 bases read: TGTGCCAGCTCACCAGACACGGCCGGGGAG.

This clone was seen only a few times. The CDR3 end lies 3 residues beyond the end of the read and is filled in from the germline J gene. The V call is TRBV7-2, the J call TRBJ2-7, with 8 bases aligning to TRBD2. Germline V gene data show CDR1 as SGHTA and CDR2 as FQGNSA. Germline trimming cut 5 bases from V and 2 bases from J; bases unmatched to any gene: 5. The CDR3 extends over 14 amino acids. The CDR3 loop is CASSREGYTYEQYF. The CDR3 DNA, read in part, is TGTGCCAGCAGCCGGGAGGGGTACACCTACGAG.

As to this clone: The read ends 3 residues shy of where the CDR3 ends; the end is completed using the germline J gene. V gene TRBV7-2 combines with J gene TRBJ2-2; 7 bases fit TRBD2. There are 14 residues in the CDR3. The junction had 3 bases not matched to a gene; V was cut back by 2 bases and J by 6 bases. From germline, CDR1 is SGHTA and CDR2 FQGNSA. CDR3 bases read: TGTGCCAGCAGCTTATTACGGGGGGCCGGGGAG. As protein: CASSLLRGAGE. The whole CDR3 sequence is CASSLLRGAGELFF.

A word on this clone: Read coverage stops 3 residues before the CDR3 terminus; the germline J gene supplies the remainder. This sequence joins TRBV18 and TRBJ1-2, with D perhaps TRBD1 (5 bases). The germline V gene has CDR1 KGHSH and CDR2 LQKENI. This CDR3 has 12 amino acids. The sequenced CDR3 bases are TGTGCCAGCTCACGGCAGGGTAATAGC. It translates to CASSRQGNS. The whole CDR3 sequence reads CASSRQGNSYTF. The full variable domain, its missing parts supplied by reference TRBV18 and TRBJ1-2, is NAGVMQNPRHLVRRRGQEARLRCSPMKGHSHVYWYRQLPEEGLKFMVYLQKENIIDESGMPKERFSAEFPKEGPSILRIQQVVRGDSAAYFCASSRQGNSYTFGSGTRLTVV.